This TCR beta chain was recovered during a study of cytomegalovirus exposure and HLA in healthy donors. Sequenced by immunoSEQ multiplex PCR; TCRdb stores in-frame clones only, minus some. The table includes some 340,000 clones, 75% to 90% detected once. The TCR was taken from a woman between 25 and 40 years old in good health and CMV-seropositive. Material for sequencing was PBMCs.

The CDR3, as DNA: TGTGCCAGCGTTAACAGGGGTAATGAAAAACTGTTTTTT. Its protein product is CASVNRGNEKLFF. V is TRBV19 and J is TRBJ1-4; 7 bases agree with TRBD1. This CDR3 is built from 13 residues. The germline V gene encodes CDR1 LNHDA and CDR2 SQIVND (reference sequence). V dropped 9 bases and J dropped 4; count of bases not matched to a gene: 5.